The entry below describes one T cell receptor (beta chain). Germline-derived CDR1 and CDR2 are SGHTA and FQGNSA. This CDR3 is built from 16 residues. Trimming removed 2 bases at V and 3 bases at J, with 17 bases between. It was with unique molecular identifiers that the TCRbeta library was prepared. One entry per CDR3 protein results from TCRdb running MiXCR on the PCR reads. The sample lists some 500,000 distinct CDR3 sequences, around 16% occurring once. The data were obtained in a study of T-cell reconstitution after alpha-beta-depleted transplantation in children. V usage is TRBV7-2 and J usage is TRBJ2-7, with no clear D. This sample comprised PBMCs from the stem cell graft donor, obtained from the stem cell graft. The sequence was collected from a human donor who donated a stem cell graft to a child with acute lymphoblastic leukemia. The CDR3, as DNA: TGTGCCAGCAGCTTATCGTGGGTGGGCTCAAACTACGAGCAGTACTTC. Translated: CASSLSWVGSNYEQYF.